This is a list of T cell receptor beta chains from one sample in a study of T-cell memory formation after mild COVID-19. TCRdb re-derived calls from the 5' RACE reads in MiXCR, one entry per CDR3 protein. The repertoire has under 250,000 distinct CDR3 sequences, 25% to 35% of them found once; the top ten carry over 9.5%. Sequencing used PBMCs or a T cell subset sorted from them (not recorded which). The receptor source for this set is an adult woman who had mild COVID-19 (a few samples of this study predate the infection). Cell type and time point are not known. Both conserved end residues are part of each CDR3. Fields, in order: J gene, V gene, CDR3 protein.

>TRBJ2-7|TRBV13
CASSIGDREYEQYF
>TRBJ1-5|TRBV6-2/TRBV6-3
CASARGYQPQHF
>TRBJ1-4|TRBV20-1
CSARVLGGQTNEKLFF
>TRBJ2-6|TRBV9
CASSVASGANVLTF
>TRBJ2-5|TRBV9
CASSGDRGGKTQYF
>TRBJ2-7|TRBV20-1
CSARAQEGPSYEQYF
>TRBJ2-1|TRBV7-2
CASVKYRGVGGNEQFF
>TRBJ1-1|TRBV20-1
CSARDGGLPRETEAFF
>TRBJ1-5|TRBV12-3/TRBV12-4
CASRAGSQPQHF
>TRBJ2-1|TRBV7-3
CASSSTPSSGSLFF